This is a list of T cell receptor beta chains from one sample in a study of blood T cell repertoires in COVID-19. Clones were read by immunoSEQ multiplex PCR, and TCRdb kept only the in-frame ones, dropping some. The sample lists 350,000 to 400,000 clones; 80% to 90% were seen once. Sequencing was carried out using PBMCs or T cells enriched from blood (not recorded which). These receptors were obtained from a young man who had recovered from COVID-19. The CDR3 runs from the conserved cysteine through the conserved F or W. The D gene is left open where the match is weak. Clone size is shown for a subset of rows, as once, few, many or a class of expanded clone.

CDR3 protein: CASSQGTANTEAFF
CDR3 DNA: TGTGCCAGCAGCCAAGGGACAGCCAACACTGAAGCTTTCTTT
J gene: TRBJ1-1
D gene: -
V gene: TRBV14
clone size: -

CDR3 protein: CASSWGQGLVSPLHF
CDR3 DNA: TGTGCCAGCAGCTGGGGACAGGGTCTTGTCTCACCCCTCCACTTT
J gene: TRBJ1-6
D gene: TRBD1
V gene: TRBV5-4
clone size: -

CDR3 protein: CAINDRENTGELFF
CDR3 DNA: TGTGCCATCAACGACAGGGAGAACACCGGGGAGCTGTTTTTT
J gene: TRBJ2-2
D gene: TRBD1
V gene: TRBV10-3
clone size: -

CDR3 protein: CASSPTGMEGNTIYF
CDR3 DNA: TGTGCCAGCTCCCCAACAGGGATGGAAGGAAACACCATATATTTT
J gene: TRBJ1-3
D gene: -
V gene: TRBV18
clone size: -

CDR3 protein: CASSMRNNYGYTF
CDR3 DNA: TGTGCCAGTAGTATGCGGAACAACTATGGCTACACCTTC
J gene: TRBJ1-2
D gene: -
V gene: TRBV19
clone size: once

CDR3 protein: CASSPGGHADTQYF
CDR3 DNA: TGCGCCAGCAGCCCGGGGGGGCACGCAGATACGCAGTATTTT
J gene: TRBJ2-3
D gene: TRBD2
V gene: TRBV5-1
clone size: -

CDR3 protein: CASAQGNQPQHF
CDR3 DNA: TGTGCTAGTGCCCAGGGTAATCAGCCCCAGCATTTT
J gene: TRBJ1-5
D gene: -
V gene: TRBV12-5
clone size: -

CDR3 protein: CASSLAGVERSGELFF
CDR3 DNA: TGCGCCAGCAGCTTGGCCGGGGTTGAGCGTTCCGGGGAGCTGTTTTTT
J gene: TRBJ2-2
D gene: -
V gene: TRBV5-1
clone size: -

CDR3 protein: CASSPLQGTANTEAFF
CDR3 DNA: TGTGCCAGCTCACCCCTTCAAGGGACAGCGAACACTGAAGCTTTCTTT
J gene: TRBJ1-1
D gene: TRBD1
V gene: TRBV9
clone size: -

CDR3 protein: CASSPQQAPNSPLHF
CDR3 DNA: TGTGCCAGCTCACCACAACAGGCCCCTAATTCACCCCTCCACTTT
J gene: TRBJ1-6
D gene: -
V gene: TRBV18
clone size: once

CDR3 protein: CASSSITGGYTF
CDR3 DNA: TGTGCCAGCAGTTCAATAACGGGAGGCTACACCTTC
J gene: TRBJ1-2
D gene: -
V gene: TRBV28
clone size: few

CDR3 protein: CSVGRVVTGGPPDTQYF
CDR3 DNA: TGCAGCGTTGGTCGTGTGGTTACGGGAGGGCCGCCAGATACGCAGTATTTT
J gene: TRBJ2-3
D gene: TRBD2
V gene: TRBV29-1
clone size: -

CDR3 protein: CASSLHGQKKGYTF
CDR3 DNA: TGTGCCAGCAGTTTACACGGACAGAAGAAAGGCTACACCTTC
J gene: TRBJ1-2
D gene: -
V gene: TRBV27
clone size: -

CDR3 protein: CASQGAWNEQFF
CDR3 DNA: TGTGCCAGTCAGGGGGCTTGGAATGAGCAGTTCTTC
J gene: TRBJ2-1
D gene: TRBD1
V gene: TRBV19
clone size: -

CDR3 protein: CASSDRGRISGANVLTF
CDR3 DNA: TGTGCCAGCAGTGACAGGGGCCGAATCTCTGGGGCCAACGTCCTGACTTTC
J gene: TRBJ2-6
D gene: -
V gene: TRBV25-1
clone size: -

CDR3 protein: CASSQQTGPIVAEAFF
CDR3 DNA: TGTGCCAGCAGCCAACAGACAGGGCCGATCGTCGCTGAAGCTTTCTTT
J gene: TRBJ1-1
D gene: TRBD1
V gene: TRBV3-1/TRBV3-2
clone size: -

CDR3 protein: CASSLDLGGGREQYF
CDR3 DNA: TGCGCCAGCAGCTTGGATTTGGGAGGAGGGCGCGAGCAGTACTTC
J gene: TRBJ2-7
D gene: -
V gene: TRBV5-1
clone size: -

CDR3 protein: CAWKRGTEAFF
CDR3 DNA: TGTGCCTGGAAGCGGGGCACTGAAGCTTTCTTT
J gene: TRBJ1-1
D gene: -
V gene: TRBV30
clone size: -

CDR3 protein: CASYRRGKGGELFF
CDR3 DNA: TGTGCCAGCTACAGACGGGGGAAGGGCGGGGAGCTGTTTTTT
J gene: TRBJ2-2
D gene: -
V gene: TRBV6-5
clone size: -

CDR3 protein: CASSLAGGATTEQYF
CDR3 DNA: TGTGCCAGCAGTTTGGCTGGGGGCGCGACCACCGAGCAGTACTTC
J gene: TRBJ2-7
D gene: -
V gene: TRBV28
clone size: -

CDR3 protein: CASSQDPQGANTEAFF
CDR3 DNA: TGCGCCAGCAGCCAAGATCCCCAGGGGGCGAACACTGAAGCTTTCTTT
J gene: TRBJ1-1
D gene: TRBD1
V gene: TRBV4-3
clone size: -

CDR3 protein: CAISTDTGELFF
CDR3 DNA: TGTGCCATTTCGACTGACACCGGGGAGCTGTTTTTT
J gene: TRBJ2-2
D gene: -
V gene: TRBV19
clone size: -

CDR3 protein: CASSLKSTGLHEQFF
CDR3 DNA: TGTGCCAGCAGCTTGAAATCCACGGGATTGCATGAGCAGTTCTTC
J gene: TRBJ2-1
D gene: -
V gene: TRBV5-4
clone size: -

CDR3 protein: CASSPRDRGGVNTEAFF
CDR3 DNA: TGTGCCAGCAGCCCCCGGGACAGGGGCGGGGTGAACACTGAAGCTTTCTTT
J gene: TRBJ1-1
D gene: TRBD1
V gene: TRBV7-6
clone size: once

CDR3 protein: CASSIPGQTSYNEQFF
CDR3 DNA: TGTGCCAGCAGTATCCCCGGACAGACCTCCTACAATGAGCAGTTCTTC
J gene: TRBJ2-1
D gene: -
V gene: TRBV28
clone size: -

CDR3 protein: CASSEWGTPFYEQYF
CDR3 DNA: TGTGCCAGCAGTGAATGGGGGACTCCCTTCTACGAGCAGTACTTC
J gene: TRBJ2-7
D gene: -
V gene: TRBV6-1
clone size: -

CDR3 protein: CASSIVRDSYEQYF
CDR3 DNA: TGTGCCAGTAGTATAGTAAGAGACTCCTACGAGCAGTACTTC
J gene: TRBJ2-7
D gene: -
V gene: TRBV19
clone size: -

CDR3 protein: CASSGQGSSYNEQFF
CDR3 DNA: TGTGCCAGCAGTGGGCAAGGAAGCTCCTACAATGAGCAGTTCTTC
J gene: TRBJ2-1
D gene: -
V gene: TRBV9
clone size: -

CDR3 protein: CASLWGSAANYGYTF
CDR3 DNA: TGTGCCAGCCTTTGGGGCAGCGCAGCTAACTATGGCTACACCTTC
J gene: TRBJ1-2
D gene: -
V gene: TRBV28
clone size: -

CDR3 protein: CASRSGGAGETQYF
CDR3 DNA: TGTGCCAGCAGGTCCGGGGGGGCGGGAGAGACCCAGTACTTC
J gene: TRBJ2-5
D gene: TRBD2
V gene: TRBV3-1/TRBV3-2
clone size: -

CDR3 protein: CASSEAAGKEKLFF
CDR3 DNA: TGTGCCAGCAGTGAAGCGGCAGGGAAGGAAAAACTGTTTTTT
J gene: TRBJ1-4
D gene: -
V gene: TRBV6-1
clone size: -

CDR3 protein: CATSRFSSGVGNEQFF
CDR3 DNA: TGTGCCACCAGCAGATTTTCTAGCGGGGTCGGGAATGAGCAGTTCTTC
J gene: TRBJ2-1
D gene: TRBD2
V gene: TRBV15
clone size: -

CDR3 protein: CASSFKDRGYEQYF
CDR3 DNA: TGTGCCAGTAGTTTCAAGGACAGGGGGTACGAGCAGTACTTC
J gene: TRBJ2-7
D gene: TRBD1
V gene: TRBV19
clone size: -

CDR3 protein: CASSRPRGLSYNEQFF
CDR3 DNA: TGTGCCAGCAGCCGCCCGCGGGGCCTCTCCTACAATGAGCAGTTCTTC
J gene: TRBJ2-1
D gene: -
V gene: TRBV3-1/TRBV3-2
clone size: -

CDR3 protein: CASSPVTGISYEQYF
CDR3 DNA: TGTGCCAGCTCACCGGTTACAGGGATCTCCTACGAGCAGTACTTC
J gene: TRBJ2-7
D gene: -
V gene: TRBV18
clone size: -

CDR3 protein: CASSLAGSYEQYF
CDR3 DNA: TGTGCCAGCAGTTTAGCGGGGTCCTACGAGCAGTACTTC
J gene: TRBJ2-7
D gene: TRBD2
V gene: TRBV6-2/TRBV6-3
clone size: -

CDR3 protein: CASSPFLQAEAFF
CDR3 DNA: TGTGCCAGCAGCCCTTTCCTCCAGGCTGAAGCTTTCTTT
J gene: TRBJ1-1
D gene: -
V gene: TRBV27
clone size: -

CDR3 protein: CASSLWGRTTDTQYF
CDR3 DNA: TGTGCCAGCAGCCTGTGGGGCAGGACGACAGATACGCAGTATTTT
J gene: TRBJ2-3
D gene: -
V gene: TRBV14
clone size: -

CDR3 protein: CASSRDRQNTEAFF
CDR3 DNA: TGTGCCAGCAGTCGGGACAGGCAGAACACTGAAGCTTTCTTT
J gene: TRBJ1-1
D gene: TRBD1
V gene: TRBV6-5
clone size: -

CDR3 protein: CASSLVGQRNSPLHF
CDR3 DNA: TGTGCCAGCAGCTTAGTAGGCCAGCGTAATTCACCCCTCCACTTT
J gene: TRBJ1-6
D gene: -
V gene: TRBV7-2
clone size: -

CDR3 protein: CASRPSSGRELTDTQYF
CDR3 DNA: TGTGCCAGCAGACCCTCCTCCGGGCGGGAGCTTACAGATACGCAGTATTTT
J gene: TRBJ2-3
D gene: TRBD2
V gene: TRBV28
clone size: -

CDR3 protein: CATSRGTGGNYGYTF
CDR3 DNA: TGTGCCACCAGCAGAGGGACAGGGGGCAACTATGGCTACACCTTC
J gene: TRBJ1-2
D gene: TRBD1
V gene: TRBV15
clone size: once

CDR3 protein: CASSPPGTRAYEQYF
CDR3 DNA: TGTGCCAGCAGCCCACCCGGGACAAGGGCCTACGAGCAGTACTTC
J gene: TRBJ2-7
D gene: -
V gene: TRBV11-1
clone size: -

CDR3 protein: CASRPYRGRFDGEQYF
CDR3 DNA: TGTGCCAGCCGCCCTTACAGGGGCAGGTTTGATGGCGAGCAGTACTTC
J gene: TRBJ2-7
D gene: TRBD1
V gene: TRBV27
clone size: -

CDR3 protein: CSAGQGNTEAFF
CDR3 DNA: TGCAGCGCTGGACAGGGGAACACTGAAGCTTTCTTT
J gene: TRBJ1-1
D gene: TRBD1
V gene: TRBV29-1
clone size: -

CDR3 protein: CASSSALGDTQYF
CDR3 DNA: TGTGCCAGCAGCTCCGCCCTCGGGGATACGCAGTATTTT
J gene: TRBJ2-3
D gene: -
V gene: TRBV7-3
clone size: -

CDR3 protein: CASTTTGFSGNTIYF
CDR3 DNA: TGTGCCAGTACCACGACAGGTTTCTCTGGAAACACCATATATTTT
J gene: TRBJ1-3
D gene: -
V gene: TRBV19
clone size: once

CDR3 protein: CASSAQFYGYTF
CDR3 DNA: TGTGCCAGCAGTGCACAGTTCTATGGCTACACCTTC
J gene: TRBJ1-2
D gene: -
V gene: TRBV2
clone size: -

CDR3 protein: CASSQTAGGGNEQFF
CDR3 DNA: TGTGCCAGCAGCCAAACGGCGGGAGGGGGTAATGAGCAGTTCTTC
J gene: TRBJ2-1
D gene: TRBD2
V gene: TRBV3-1/TRBV3-2
clone size: -

CDR3 protein: CASSQDLGAASGPLGEQFF
CDR3 DNA: TGTGCCAGCAGCCAAGACCTTGGTGCGGCTAGCGGGCCCCTTGGGGAGCAGTTCTTC
J gene: TRBJ2-1
D gene: TRBD2
V gene: TRBV4-2
clone size: -

CDR3 protein: CASSEAAGRYSNQPQHF
CDR3 DNA: TGTGCCAGCAGTGAAGCAGCAGGGCGCTATAGCAATCAGCCCCAGCATTTT
J gene: TRBJ1-5
D gene: -
V gene: TRBV6-1
clone size: -

CDR3 protein: CASSRGGTSEIYEQYF
CDR3 DNA: TGTGCCAGCAGCCGAGGCGGGACTAGCGAGATATACGAGCAGTACTTC
J gene: TRBJ2-7
D gene: TRBD2
V gene: TRBV25-1
clone size: -

CDR3 protein: CASSLQGSYNEQFF
CDR3 DNA: TGTGCCAGCAGCTTACAGGGATCCTACAATGAGCAGTTCTTC
J gene: TRBJ2-1
D gene: -
V gene: TRBV7-2
clone size: -

CDR3 protein: CASSFPTGTGGEGYTF
CDR3 DNA: TGTGCCAGCAGCTTCCCCACCGGGACAGGCGGTGAAGGCTACACCTTC
J gene: TRBJ1-2
D gene: TRBD1
V gene: TRBV5-6
clone size: -